This T cell receptor beta chain was found in a study of blood T cell repertoires in COVID-19. Study-level information: Material from acute and convalescent COVID-19 was sourced from the United States, Italy and Spain. T cells, B-cell-depleted T cells, or PBMCs provided the cDNA or gDNA that served as material.

Original analysis: Amplification of reference gene primers provided the estimated nucleated cell counts. Here immunoSEQ multiplex PCR was the method, and the copy in TCRdb shows in-frame clones only, minus some. The V and J calls and clone size come from that table; D and trimming were worked out from the DNA. The table shows fewer than 35,000 clones, with 89% occurring only once. The germline gives CDR1 LNHNV, CDR2 YYDKDF (reference sequence). V was trimmed by 5 bases and J by 2 bases, leaving 10 bases between them. The CDR3 has 13 amino acids. The V call is TRBV15, the J call TRBJ2-7; D uncertain. This TCR derives from an elderly man with acute or convalescent COVID-19. Sequenced material: peripheral blood. The CDR3 DNA follows: TGTGCCACCAGCTTACGACTGACCTACGAGCAGTACTTC. Translating gives CATSLRLTYEQYF.